One and the same sample provided the 4 T cell receptor beta chains below, sequenced in a study of blood T cells in healthy people across ages. A second PCR, run for about 6 to 12 cycles, used a sample-barcoded 5' primer plus a J-beta primer mix. TCRdb re-analysed the 5' RACE reads in MiXCR, keeping a single row per CDR3 protein. The table includes fewer than 2,000,000 distinct CDR3 sequences, roughly 32% detected once. Input material: blood. These receptors came from a woman aged 30 to 39 in good health.

Remarks on this clonotype: A read error may account for a junction end that differs from germline. V gene TRBV30 combines with J gene TRBJ2-1, with 10 bases that match TRBD2. The CDR3 length is 11 residues. CDR1 is GTSNPN and CDR2 is SVGIG in the germline V gene (reference sequence). The CDR3: CAGLAHNEQFF. CDR3 sequence (DNA): TGCGCGGGACTAGCGCACAATGAGCAGTTCTTC.

This clonotype was counted between two and nine times. The gene calls are TRBV27 and TRBJ1-2; D is possibly TRBD1 (5 bases). The CDR3 has 14 residues. CDR1 is MNHEY, CDR2 SMNVEV, per germline (reference sequence). Deletions cut 3 bases from V and 5 bases from J, with 13 bases between. This CDR3 is CASSFPGPRYGYTF. CDR3 in DNA: TGTGCCAGCAGTTTCCCGGGACCGCGGTATGGCTACACCTTC.

The V gene is TRBV12-5, the J gene TRBJ2-2; 8 bases match TRBD1. V lost 3 bases, J lost 4 bases, and 7 bases stayed unmatched. The CDR3 covers 16 residues. Germline V CDR1 and CDR2: LGHNT, FRNRAP. The CDR3, as DNA: TGTGCTAGTGGTTTACGACAGGGGTCGGGCACCGGGGAGCTGTTTTTT. Protein: CASGLRQGSGTGELFF.

This chain joins TRBV2 and TRBJ2-3, with 7 nucleotides matching TRBD2. The length of the CDR3 is 19 residues. The trim removed 2 bases at V and 2 bases at J, leaving 16 bases unmatched. Germline V gives CDR1 SNHLY, CDR2 FYNNEI. CDR3 loop: CASSELEAIWGGDTDTQYF. The CDR3 bases are TGTGCCAGCAGTGAATTGGAGGCGATCTGGGGGGGTGACACAGATACGCAGTATTTT.